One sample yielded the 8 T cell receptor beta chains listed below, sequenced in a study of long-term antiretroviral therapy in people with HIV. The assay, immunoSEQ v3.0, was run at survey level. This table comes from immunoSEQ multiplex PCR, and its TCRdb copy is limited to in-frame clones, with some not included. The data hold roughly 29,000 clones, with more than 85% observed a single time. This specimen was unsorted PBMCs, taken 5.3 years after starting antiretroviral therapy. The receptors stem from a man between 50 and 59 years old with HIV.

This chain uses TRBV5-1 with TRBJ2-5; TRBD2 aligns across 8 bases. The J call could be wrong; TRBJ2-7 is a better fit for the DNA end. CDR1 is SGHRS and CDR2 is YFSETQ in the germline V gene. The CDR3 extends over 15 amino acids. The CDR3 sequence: CASSLFESGGREQYF. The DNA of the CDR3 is TGCGCCAGCAGCTTGTTCGAAAGCGGGGGACGCGAGCAGTACTTC.

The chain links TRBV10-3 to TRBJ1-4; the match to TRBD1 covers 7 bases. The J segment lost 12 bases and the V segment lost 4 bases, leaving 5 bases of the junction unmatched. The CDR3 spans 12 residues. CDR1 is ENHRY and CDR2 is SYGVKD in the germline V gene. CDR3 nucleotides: TGTGCCATCAGTGGACTCGGACAGGAACTGTTTTTT. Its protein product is CAISGLGQELFF.

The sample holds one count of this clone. This chain's CDR3 is CAVSLGGSSYEQYF. CDR3 nucleotide sequence: TGTGCCGTATCTCTGGGGGGAAGCTCCTACGAGCAGTACTTC. This chain connects TRBV6-1 to TRBJ2-7; weak D call: TRBD2 (6 bases). Trimming left V 11 bases short and J 0 bases short, with 17 bases between. Germline V gene lookup returns CDR1 MNHNS and CDR2 SASEGT. CDR3 length equals 14 residues.

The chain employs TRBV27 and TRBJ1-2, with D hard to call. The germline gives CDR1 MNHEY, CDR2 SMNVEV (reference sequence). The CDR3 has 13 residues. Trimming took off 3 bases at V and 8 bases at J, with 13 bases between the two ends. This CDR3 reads CASSFSGNDGYTF. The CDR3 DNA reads TGTGCCAGCAGTTTTTCCGGGAACGACGGCTACACCTTC.

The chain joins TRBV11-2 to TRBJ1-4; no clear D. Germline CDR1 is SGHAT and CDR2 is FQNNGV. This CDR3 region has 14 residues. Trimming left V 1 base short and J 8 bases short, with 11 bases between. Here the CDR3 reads CASSLGQAPEKLFF. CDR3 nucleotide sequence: TGTGCCAGCAGCTTAGGGCAGGCACCCGAAAAACTGTTTTTT.

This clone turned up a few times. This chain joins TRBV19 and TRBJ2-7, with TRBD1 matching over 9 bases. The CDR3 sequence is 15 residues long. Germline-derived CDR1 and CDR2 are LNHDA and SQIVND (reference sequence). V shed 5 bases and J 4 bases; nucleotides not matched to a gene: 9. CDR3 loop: CASSPSGTGSYEQYF. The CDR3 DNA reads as TGTGCCAGTAGTCCATCCGGGACAGGGTCATACGAGCAGTACTTC. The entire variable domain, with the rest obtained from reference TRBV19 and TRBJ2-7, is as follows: DGGITQSPKYLFRKEGQNVTLSCEQNLNHDAMYWYRQDPGQGLRLIYYSQIVNDFQKGDIAEGYSVSREKKESFPLTVTSAQKNPTAFYLCASSPSGTGSYEQYFGPGTRLTVT.

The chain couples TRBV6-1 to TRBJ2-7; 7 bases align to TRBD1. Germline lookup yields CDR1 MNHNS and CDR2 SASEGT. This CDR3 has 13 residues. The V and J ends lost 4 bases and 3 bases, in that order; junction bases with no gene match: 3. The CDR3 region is CASSGAGGYEQYF. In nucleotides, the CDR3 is TGTGCCAGCAGTGGCGCAGGGGGCTACGAGCAGTACTTC.

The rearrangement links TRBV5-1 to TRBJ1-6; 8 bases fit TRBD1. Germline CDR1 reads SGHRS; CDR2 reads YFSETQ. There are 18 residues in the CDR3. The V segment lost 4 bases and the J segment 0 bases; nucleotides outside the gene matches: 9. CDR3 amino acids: CASSLAGTGSSYNSPLHF. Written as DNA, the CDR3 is TGCGCCAGCAGCCTTGCAGGGACAGGAAGCTCCTATAATTCACCCCTCCACTTT.